What follows are 13 T cell receptor beta chains derived from one specimen sequenced in a study of OX40 agonist ivuxolimab in advanced cancers. Method: immunoSEQ multiplex PCR; TCRdb's copy keeps in-frame clones and lacks some. The sample holds 65,000 to 95,000 clones; around 92% are singletons and the top ten take over 8%. This material consisted of CD4+ or CD8+ T cells sorted from blood, taken in a trial of the OX40 agonist ivuxolimab. Receptors originate from an adult with an advanced solid tumor such as melanoma, head and neck, liver or kidney cancer.

This clone was detected only once. The rearrangement links TRBV19 to TRBJ1-1, with 12 bases lining up with TRBD1. The CDR3 extends over 14 amino acids. Trimming cost V 10 bases and J 5 bases; bases outside gene matches: 8. The germline gives CDR1 LNHDA, CDR2 SQIVND (reference sequence). For the CDR3, the DNA is TGTGCCACCCGGGACAGGGGGCGCCGGACTGAAGCTTTCTTT. It encodes CATRDRGRRTEAFF.

This chain joins TRBV6-6 and TRBJ2-7, with 9 bases fitting TRBD1. V shed 5 bases and J 5 bases; nucleotides not matched to a gene: 4. Germline CDR1 MNHNY, CDR2 SVGAGI (reference sequence). CDR3 size: 13 residues. CDR3 residues: CASSRRDRDEQYF. The DNA of the CDR3 is TGTGCCAGCAGTCGCCGGGACAGGGACGAGCAGTACTTC.

A single count supports this clone. The DNA of the CDR3 is TGTGCCAGCAGTGATTGGGATCAGCCCCAGCATTTT. Protein sequence: CASSDWDQPQHF. V usage is TRBV6-1 and J usage is TRBJ1-5; D remains unclear. Looked up from germline, CDR1 is MNHNS and CDR2 is SASEGT. This CDR3 is 12 amino acids long. Trimming left V 3 bases short and J 5 bases short, with 5 bases between.

The gene calls are TRBV6-1 and TRBJ2-3; TRBD2 aligns across 9 bases. V lost 4 bases and J lost 2; bases outside the gene matches: 7. Germline V gene lookup returns CDR1 MNHNS and CDR2 SASEGT. This CDR3 contains 16 residues. The CDR3 spells CASSGLAGSHTDTQYF. DNA of the CDR3: TGTGCCAGCAGTGGGCTAGCGGGATCACACACAGATACGCAGTATTTT.

The rearrangement joins TRBV2 to TRBJ2-7; a possible D gene is TRBD2 (7 bases). V lost 7 bases and J 2 bases, leaving 18 bases between the germline ends. This CDR3 spans 15 amino acids. Germline-derived CDR1 and CDR2 are SNHLY and FYNNEI. The CDR3 sequence is CASTPAGALTYEQYF. Here the CDR3 DNA reads TGTGCCAGCACCCCGGCGGGGGCCCTCACCTACGAGCAGTACTTC.

The table lists this clone with a count of one. The gene calls are TRBV6-5 and TRBJ1-3; D gene ambiguous. The germline gives CDR1 MNHEY, CDR2 SVGAGI. The ends were cut back, 0 bases at V and 4 bases at J, with 10 bases in the middle. The CDR3 contains 15 residues. The CDR3 reads CASSYSRSPGNTIYF. CDR3 coding DNA: TGTGCCAGCAGTTACTCGAGGTCTCCGGGAAACACCATATATTTT.

The genes are TRBV7-9 and TRBJ1-2; no definite D call. The ends were cut back, 1 base at V and 4 bases at J, with 7 bases in the middle. Germline-derived CDR1 and CDR2 are SEHNR and FQNEAQ (reference sequence). There are 13 residues in the CDR3. The CDR3 sequence is CASSLVDTYGYTF. The CDR3 DNA sequence: TGTGCCAGCAGCTTAGTTGATACCTATGGCTACACCTTC.

This chain uses TRBV7-2 with TRBJ2-7; D call uncertain. V lost 1 base to trimming and J lost 2 bases, with 9 bases between them. Germline-derived CDR1 and CDR2 are SGHTA and FQGNSA. The CDR3 is 14 residues long. The chain's CDR3 is CASSLDFSTYEQYF. In DNA form, the CDR3 reads TGTGCCAGCAGCTTAGACTTTTCAACCTACGAGCAGTACTTC.

This clone was counted once. The chain joins TRBV5-4 to TRBJ2-7; tentatively, D is TRBD2 (7 bases). There are 14 residues in the CDR3. CDR1 is SGHNT, CDR2 YYREEE, per germline (reference sequence). Between the trimmed V and J ends, which lost 1 base and 2 bases, there was a span of 10 bases. The CDR3 protein is CASSLRGATYEQYF. The CDR3 region has the DNA TGTGCCAGCAGCTTGCGGGGGGCGACCTACGAGCAGTACTTC.

The gene calls are TRBV6-1 and TRBJ2-7; D is perhaps TRBD1 (6 bases). The CDR3 extends over 14 amino acids. The V end lost 6 bases, the J end lost 3 bases, and 15 bases lay between the germline ends. Germline loops: CDR1 MNHNS, CDR2 SASEGT. This CDR3 reads CASSLQGGGYEQYF. In DNA form, the CDR3 reads TGTGCCAGCAGCCTACAGGGTGGGGGCTACGAGCAGTACTTC.

This rearrangement joins TRBV27 to TRBJ1-1; 7 bases are a match to TRBD1. The CDR3 extends over 15 amino acids. Germline CDR1 is MNHEY and CDR2 is SMNVEV (reference sequence). Losses at the gene ends were 5 bases for V and 0 bases for J; bases not matched to a gene: 6. The DNA for the CDR3 is TGTGCCAGCAGTCGACAGGGACCCTTGAACACTGAAGCTTTCTTT. Amino acid sequence: CASSRQGPLNTEAFF.

The chain employs TRBV11-3 and TRBJ1-2, with TRBD1 matching over 7 bases. Germline lookup yields CDR1 SGHNT and CDR2 YENEEA. V was pared by 5 bases and J by 1 base, with 7 bases of the junction left unmatched. The CDR3 consists of 15 residues. The chain's CDR3 is CASSQGQRINYGYTF. The CDR3 DNA is TGTGCCAGCAGCCAGGGACAGAGGATTAACTATGGCTACACCTTC.

This chain links TRBV5-1 with TRBJ1-1; D unclear. V was shortened by 7 bases and J by 1 base, with 17 bases between the two germline ends. In germline, CDR1 is SGHRS, CDR2 YFSETQ. This CDR3 comprises 15 residues. The CDR3 spells CASREEGMGNTEAFF. The CDR3 nucleotides read TGCGCCAGCCGAGAGGAGGGAATGGGGAACACTGAAGCTTTCTTT. Full variable domain (rest looked up from reference TRBV5-1 and TRBJ1-1): KAGVTQTPRYLIKTRGQQVTLSCSPISGHRSVSWYQQTPGQGLQFLFEYFSETQRNKGNFPGRFSGRQFSNSRSEMNVSTLELGDSALYLCASREEGMGNTEAFFGQGTRLTVV.